The present T cell receptor (beta chain) was sequenced within a study of multiple sclerosis patients with progressive multifocal leukoencephalopathy. Study conclusions and caveats: Lower normalized Shannon entropy suggested reduced TRB diversity in most PML patients. Clones expanded at PML were already present before and during natalizumab.

Comments on this clone: No antigen is known for it.

As for time point: time of PML onset. Per germline, CDR1 LGHNA and CDR2 YSLEER. CDR3 length equals 14 residues. Spiked into each PCR were synthetic inline TR CDR3 controls of all V-J pairings. Repertoires were generated with immunoSEQ multiplex PCR, while TCRdb's copy carries only in-frame clones and drops some. Of more than 30,000 clones listed, around 90% are singletons. This clonotype was sampled from a woman in her thirties or forties with progressive multifocal leukoencephalopathy. V gene TRBV4-3 combines with J gene TRBJ2-5; possibly TRBD1 or TRBD2 for D (5 bases each). Gene TRBJ2-7 matches the end of the DNA better, so the J call may be wrong. The specimen was PBMCs, collected from a patient treated with natalizumab. This chain's CDR3 is CASSQARGPYEQYF. DNA for the CDR3: TGCGCCAGCAGCCAAGCTCGGGGACCCTACGAGCAGTACTTC.